This TCR beta chain stems from a study of blood T cell repertoires in COVID-19. Turning to the study itself: The origin of the acute and convalescent COVID-19 samples was the United States, Italy and Spain.

One Seattle source followed patients from active infection through their disease course. Methods used by the authors: From reference gene primer amplification, estimates of nucleated cell counts were derived. Sequencing was performed with immunoSEQ multiplex PCR; in TCRdb, only in-frame clones are kept and a portion is missing. V, J and clone size were drawn from that table, and D and trimming were deduced from the DNA. The sample includes about 94,000 clones, approximately 79% seen only once; the top ten take around 4%. The CDR3 is 11 amino acids. Germline V CDR1 and CDR2: SNHLY, FYNNEI. The germline V and J ends were trimmed by 8 bases and 6 bases, with 7 bases remaining between them. This clone appeared a single time.

The sample taken for sequencing was peripheral blood. The rearrangement links TRBV2 to TRBJ2-2; D is unresolved. The receptor was derived from a man in his 70s with COVID-19, enrolled during active disease. CDR3 sequence reads: CASRVAGELFF. Written as DNA, the CDR3 is TGTGCCAGCCGGGTGGCCGGGGAGCTGTTTTTT.